Listed below are T cell receptor beta chains from one sample, sequenced in a study of cytomegalovirus exposure and HLA in healthy donors. Using immunoSEQ multiplex PCR, the repertoire was profiled, and TCRdb retains in-frame clones only, with some absent. The table lists 150,000 to 200,000 clones, around 70% of them singletons. The sequencing sample was made of PBMCs. These receptors all come from a young man in good health and CMV-seropositive. Each CDR3 is given with its conserved first and last residue. The order of the fields is clone size, J gene, D gene, V gene, CDR3 DNA, CDR3 protein. The D gene is left open where the match is weak. Expanded clones are given a class, and other clones once, few, many or no size at all.

NA TRBJ1-1 TRBD1 TRBV5-4 TGTGCCAGCACATGGACAGGGGAGACTGAAGCTTTCTTT CASTWTGETEAFF
NA TRBJ2-5 TRBD2 TRBV5-4 TGTGCCAGCAGCTTTCCCAGCGGGAAGGTGGAGACCCAGTACTTC CASSFPSGKVETQYF
NA TRBJ1-1 NA TRBV11-3 TGTGCCAGCAGCTTAGCGAGAGGCACTGAAGCTTTCTTT CASSLARGTEAFF
NA TRBJ1-1 NA TRBV5-6 TGTGCCAGCAGCGGGGGGGGCGACAGGTGGGTATTGAACACTGAAGCTTTCTTT CASSGGGDRWVLNTEAFF
few TRBJ1-1 NA TRBV18 TGTGCCAGCCCCCTTCGGTGCAGGGGTACTGAAGCTTTCTTT CASPLRCRGTEAFF
NA TRBJ2-3 NA TRBV5-4 TGTGCCAGCAGCTTGGGTCCGGGAACAGATACGCAGTATTTT CASSLGPGTDTQYF
NA TRBJ1-5 NA TRBV2 TGTGCCAGCAGTGAAAGGGTTCGGGGGAGGAAGCCCCAGCATTTT CASSERVRGRKPQHF
NA TRBJ2-1 NA TRBV7-2 TGTGCCAGCAGCTTAGCCGCACCGAGCTCCTACAATGAGCAGTTCTTC CASSLAAPSSYNEQFF
NA TRBJ1-2 TRBD1 TRBV2 TGTGCCAGCAGTGGGGACAGGGGCACAGGCTATGGCTACACCTTC CASSGDRGTGYGYTF
NA TRBJ2-4 TRBD2 TRBV30 TGTGCCTGGAGTCCCTCTCTAGCGGGCCTTCAAAACATTCAGTACTTC CAWSPSLAGLQNIQYF
NA TRBJ2-5 NA TRBV4-1 TGCGCCAGCAGCCCCTTGGGGCAGAACCAAGAGACCCAGTACTTC CASSPLGQNQETQYF
NA TRBJ2-2 NA TRBV25-1 TGTGCCAGCAGTGAATTCTTTGCCAGGGGAGACACCGGGGAGCTGTTTTTT CASSEFFARGDTGELFF
NA TRBJ1-5 NA TRBV30 TGTGCCTGGAGTGTCGGACTTGCCGATCAGCCCCAGCATTTT CAWSVGLADQPQHF
few TRBJ2-3 TRBD1 TRBV5-4 TGTGCCAGCAGCTCGGGACAGATCACAGATACGCAGTATTTT CASSSGQITDTQYF
NA TRBJ1-2 TRBD1 TRBV6-1 TGTGCCAGCAGTGCGGACAGGGGGAATGGCTACACCTTC CASSADRGNGYTF
NA TRBJ2-3 NA TRBV6-1 TGTGCCAGCAGGGGGACTCCACTCACTTATACGCAGTATTTT CASRGTPLTYTQYF
NA TRBJ2-1 TRBD2 TRBV5-4 TGTGCCAGCAGCTTGCCACTAGCGGGCTACAATGAGCAGTTCTTC CASSLPLAGYNEQFF
few TRBJ1-5 NA TRBV5-1 TGCGCCAGCAGCCCCGGACAAAGCAATCAGCCCCAGCATTTT CASSPGQSNQPQHF
NA TRBJ2-6 NA TRBV27 TGTGCCAGCAGTTCGTATCGGGGGATGAATTCCGGGGCCAACGTCCTGACTTTC CASSSYRGMNSGANVLTF
NA TRBJ1-3 NA TRBV6-1 TGTGCCAGCAGTCTAGGGGCGGCGGGAAACACCATATATTTT CASSLGAAGNTIYF
few TRBJ2-6 NA TRBV7-9 TGTGCCAGCAGCTCCATAGCAGGGGCTGGGGCCAACGTCCTGACTTTC CASSSIAGAGANVLTF
few TRBJ2-1 TRBD2 TRBV7-2 TGTGCCAGCAGCTTAGGTCGAGGGGCCGGGGGGGAGGAGCAGTTCTTC CASSLGRGAGGEEQFF
NA TRBJ2-5 TRBD2 TRBV14 TGTGCCAGCAGCCAAGCTTGGGAGGGCAGCCAAGAGACCCAGTACTTC CASSQAWEGSQETQYF